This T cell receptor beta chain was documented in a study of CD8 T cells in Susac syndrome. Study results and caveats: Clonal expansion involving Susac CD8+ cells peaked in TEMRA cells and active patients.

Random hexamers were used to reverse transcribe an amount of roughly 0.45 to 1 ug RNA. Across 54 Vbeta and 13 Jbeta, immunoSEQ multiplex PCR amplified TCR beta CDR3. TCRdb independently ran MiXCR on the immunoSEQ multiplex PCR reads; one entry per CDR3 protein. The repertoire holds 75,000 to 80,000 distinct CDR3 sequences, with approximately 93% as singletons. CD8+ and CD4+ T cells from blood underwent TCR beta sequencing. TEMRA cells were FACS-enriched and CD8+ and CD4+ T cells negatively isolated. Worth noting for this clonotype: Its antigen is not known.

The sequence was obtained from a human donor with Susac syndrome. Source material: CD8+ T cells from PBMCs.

CDR3 region: CASSVGQPQHF. Here the CDR3 DNA reads TGTGCCAGCAGTGTAGGTCAGCCCCAGCATTTT. The genes are TRBV28 and TRBJ1-5; the D is unclear. There are 11 residues in the CDR3. Germline-derived CDR1 and CDR2 are MDHEN and SYDVKM. With 5 bases removed from V and 6 bases from J, the gap between germline ends came to 5 bases.